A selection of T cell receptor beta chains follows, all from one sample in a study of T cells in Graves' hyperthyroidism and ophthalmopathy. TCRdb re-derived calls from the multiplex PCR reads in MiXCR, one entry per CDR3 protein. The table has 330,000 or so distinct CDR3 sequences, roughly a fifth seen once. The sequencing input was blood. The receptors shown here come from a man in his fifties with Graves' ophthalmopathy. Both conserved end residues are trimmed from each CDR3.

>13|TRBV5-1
ASSLEAGTHTEAF
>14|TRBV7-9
ASSSGQGAFGSPLH
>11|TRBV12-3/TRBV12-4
ASSGPLGNEQF
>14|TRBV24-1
ATSALAGEGWETQY
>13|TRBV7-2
ASSLRVNTGNTIY
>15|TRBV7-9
ASSLGDRSSSTDTQY
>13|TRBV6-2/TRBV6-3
ASSTHFGGRQPQH
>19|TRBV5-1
ASSLGSLADSSVSSGNTIY
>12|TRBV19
ASSGPVGHTEAF
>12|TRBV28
ASTRVRGSYEQY
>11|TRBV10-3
AITSANTGELF
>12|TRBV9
ASSVKVTSTEAF
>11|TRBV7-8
ASSSGQAHGYT
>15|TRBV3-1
ASSQDLRGASYNEQF
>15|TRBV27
ASSLIGTGGLGNEAF
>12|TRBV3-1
ASSRQGRDYGYT
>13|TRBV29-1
SVDPASGKGDEQF
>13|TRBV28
ASSLPQGAHTEAF
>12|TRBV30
AWTIGLNTGELF
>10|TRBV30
AWRQGAGEQY
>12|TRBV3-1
ASSPTASTDTQY
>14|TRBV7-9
ASSLSGGITVRGYT
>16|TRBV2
GSSALKGLATNTGELF
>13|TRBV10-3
AISESKGVVYGYT
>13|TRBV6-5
ASSYGQGASTEAF
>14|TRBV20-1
SARDPGQSLGPEQY
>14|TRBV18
ASSPYPAGVDNEQF
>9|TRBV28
ASSSGQPQH
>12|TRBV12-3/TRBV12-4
ASSEKTGNYGYT
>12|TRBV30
AWSVSSSGNTIY
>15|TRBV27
ASSFFSGGRNYNEQF
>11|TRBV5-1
ASSLAANTEAF
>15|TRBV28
ASSTGVPGQGRSPLH
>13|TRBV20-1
SLRGLAGPTYEQY
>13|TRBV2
ASSSGQGGTDTQY
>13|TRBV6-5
ASSYRGGGNYGYT
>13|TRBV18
ASSPGGRSYNEQF
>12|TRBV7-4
ASSLQGYTDTQY
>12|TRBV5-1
ASSPGLDQETQY
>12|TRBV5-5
ASLYSGRLDTQY
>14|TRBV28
ASSPKGLASYNEQF
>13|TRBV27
ASSRLTGTVTEAF
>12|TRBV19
ASRKGVDNSPLH
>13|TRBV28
ASSWTASSGNTIY
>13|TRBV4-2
ASSQEGFESYEQY
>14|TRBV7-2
ASSLDQGINTGELF
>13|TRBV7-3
ASSLTPTDNYGYT
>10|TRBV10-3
AGTGNTGELF
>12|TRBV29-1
SGRVGAAQETQY
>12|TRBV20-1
SAGPSGRHYEQY
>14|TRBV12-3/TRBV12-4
ASSYEPSGNTGELF
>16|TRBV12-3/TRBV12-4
AIRPYPLTGPANYGYT
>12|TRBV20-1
SARGPAEPYEQY
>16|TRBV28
ASSLAASGRGSKNIQY
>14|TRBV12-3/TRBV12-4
ASSPEAGGTQETQY
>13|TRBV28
ASDGAGGAWTEAF
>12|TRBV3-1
ASSHPRGGETQY